This T cell receptor beta chain comes out of a study of OX40 agonist ivuxolimab in advanced cancers. Overall study: Every 2 weeks, ivuxolimab was infused into the patients intravenously at between 0.01 and 10 mg/kg. Notes on the study in general: On average, CD8+ T cells showed a greater number of expanded clones than CD4+.

Germline V gene data show CDR1 as MNHEY and CDR2 as SMNVEV (reference sequence). V was clipped by 8 bases and J by 3 bases, with 18 bases between them. This CDR3 comprises 15 residues. In this sample, this clone turned up once. What it recognizes is unknown. Clones were sequenced by immunoSEQ multiplex PCR, and TCRdb holds only the in-frame ones, with some missing. Among 50,000 to 65,000 clones listed, 70% to 90% were seen once. The chain employs TRBV27 and TRBJ2-3, with unresolved D. This clonotype originated in an adult with an advanced solid tumor such as melanoma, head and neck, liver or kidney cancer. The source material was CD4+ or CD8+ T cells sorted from blood, sampled in a trial of the OX40 agonist ivuxolimab. The CDR3 sequence is CASSDVWTRTDTQYF. CDR3 nucleotides: TGTGCCAGCTCCGACGTTTGGACCCGTACAGATACGCAGTATTTT.